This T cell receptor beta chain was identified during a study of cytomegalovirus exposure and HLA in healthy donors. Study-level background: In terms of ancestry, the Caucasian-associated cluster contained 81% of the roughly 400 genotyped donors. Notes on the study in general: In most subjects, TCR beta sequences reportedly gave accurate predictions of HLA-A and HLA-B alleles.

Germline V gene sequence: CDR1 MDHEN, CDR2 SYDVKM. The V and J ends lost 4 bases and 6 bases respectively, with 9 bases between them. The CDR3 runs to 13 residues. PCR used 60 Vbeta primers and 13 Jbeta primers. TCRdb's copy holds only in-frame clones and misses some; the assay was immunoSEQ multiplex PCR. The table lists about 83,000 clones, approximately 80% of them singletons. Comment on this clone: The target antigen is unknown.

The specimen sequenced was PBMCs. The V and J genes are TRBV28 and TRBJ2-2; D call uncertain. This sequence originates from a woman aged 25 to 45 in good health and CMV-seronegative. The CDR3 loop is CASSSARSGELFF. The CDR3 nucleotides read TGTGCCAGCAGTTCCGCTAGATCCGGGGAGCTGTTTTTT.